The T cell receptor beta chain described here comes from a study of Tregs in tolerant kidney transplant recipients. Study-wide points: For some patients, primers changed over time, blocking nucleotide-level comparison.

Generated by immunoSEQ multiplex PCR, the TCRdb table keeps only in-frame clones and is missing some. The sample yields some 71,000 clones, 85% to 90% seen once. Unstimulated regulatory T cells (CD4+CD25+CD127-), CD4+CD25- non-regulatory cells, CD4 and CD8 cells were FACS-sorted from thawed PBMCs. A remark on this clone: What it binds is not known.

V was cut by 0 bases and J by 3 bases, with 13 bases left in between. This CDR3 is 16 amino acids long. Germline V lookup: CDR1 KGHSH, CDR2 LQKENI. The source was CD4+ T cells from blood, collected before the transplant. The V call is TRBV18, the J call TRBJ2-3; TRBD2 is a possible D gene (5 bases). This clonotype was obtained from a human donor who received a combined kidney and bone marrow transplant. CDR3 sequence reads: CASSPPVLETTDTQYF. CDR3 DNA: TGTGCCAGCTCACCACCGGTACTAGAAACGACAGATACGCAGTATTTT.